The rows below give T cell receptor beta chains drawn from one sample of a study of PD-L1 blockade in urothelial cancer. Sequencing was performed with immunoSEQ multiplex PCR; in TCRdb, only in-frame clones are kept and a portion is missing. The sample shows 60,000 to 80,000 clones, roughly 86% of them seen only once. Material: PBMCs, obtained around atezolizumab (anti-PD-L1) treatment. These receptors were obtained from a man aged 55 to 70 with urothelial cancer. Each CDR3 is given with its conserved first and last residue. Each record gives: D gene, clone size, V gene, J gene, CDR3 DNA, CDR3 protein. A D gene is named only where the DNA matches it firmly. Clone size is given for some rows only: seen once, a few or many times, or a class if the clone is expanded.

D: -; size: -; V: TRBV1; J: TRBJ2-2; DNA: TGCACCAGCAGCCAAGTTGCGGGGGCGAACACCGGGGAGCTGTTTTTT; CDR3: CTSSQVAGANTGELFF
D: -; size: -; V: TRBV9; J: TRBJ2-7; DNA: TGTGCCAGCAGCCCTGGGACATCTAGCTCCTACGAGCAGTACTTC; CDR3: CASSPGTSSSYEQYF
D: TRBD2; size: -; V: TRBV18; J: TRBJ2-1; DNA: TGTGCCAGCTCACAGGGACTAGCGCGTTACAATGAGCAGTTCTTC; CDR3: CASSQGLARYNEQFF
D: TRBD1; size: once; V: TRBV9; J: TRBJ2-1; DNA: TGTGCCAGCAGCGTAGAAGGGGGCGCCTATGTTGAGCAGTTCTTC; CDR3: CASSVEGGAYVEQFF
D: -; size: -; V: TRBV11-2; J: TRBJ2-7; DNA: TGTGCCAGCAGCTTATCTAGACCGGGCGAGCAGTACTTC; CDR3: CASSLSRPGEQYF
D: -; size: -; V: TRBV7-2; J: TRBJ2-2; DNA: TGTGCCAGCAGTTGGACACAGGCCGGGGAGCTGTTTTTT; CDR3: CASSWTQAGELFF
D: -; size: -; V: TRBV7-3; J: TRBJ2-1; DNA: TGTGCCAGCAGCTCCGGACAGAGCTCCTACAATGAGCAGTTCTTC; CDR3: CASSSGQSSYNEQFF
D: -; size: -; V: TRBV6-1; J: TRBJ2-3; DNA: TGTGCCAGCATGGGACATAGCACAGATACGCAGTATTTT; CDR3: CASMGHSTDTQYF
D: TRBD1; size: -; V: TRBV4-2; J: TRBJ1-5; DNA: TGTGCCAGCAGCCAAGCTTCCGGACAGGACCATCTGCCCCAGCATTTT; CDR3: CASSQASGQDHLPQHF
D: -; size: -; V: TRBV6-1; J: TRBJ1-5; DNA: TGTGCCAGCAGTGAAGGCCGACAGCCCAATCAGCCCCAGCATTTT; CDR3: CASSEGRQPNQPQHF
D: TRBD1; size: -; V: TRBV5-1; J: TRBJ1-4; DNA: TGCGCCAGCAGCGCCGGACAGGGCGGGGCAAACCGTAATGAAAAACTGTTTTTT; CDR3: CASSAGQGGANRNEKLFF
D: -; size: once; V: TRBV11-3; J: TRBJ1-1; DNA: TGTGCCAGCAGCTTAGGATCCGGGATAACTGAAGCTTTCTTT; CDR3: CASSLGSGITEAFF
D: TRBD1; size: -; V: TRBV2; J: TRBJ1-4; DNA: TGTGCCAGCGGGTGGGACAGGAATAATGAAAAACTGTTTTTT; CDR3: CASGWDRNNEKLFF
D: -; size: -; V: TRBV4-3; J: TRBJ1-4; DNA: TGCGCCAGCAGCCAAGAGGACGGGGGGGATGAAAAACTGTTTTTT; CDR3: CASSQEDGGDEKLFF
D: TRBD2; size: -; V: TRBV7-2; J: TRBJ2-1; DNA: TGTGCCAGCAGCGCGGCGCCGGGAGGGGACAATGAGCAGTTCTTC; CDR3: CASSAAPGGDNEQFF
D: TRBD1; size: -; V: TRBV6-5; J: TRBJ1-6; DNA: TGTGCCAGCAGTTATTCCGAGGGGGCCGTAATTTCACCCCTCCACTTT; CDR3: CASSYSEGAVISPLHF
D: TRBD1; size: -; V: TRBV11-3; J: TRBJ1-6; DNA: TGTGCCAGCAGCTCAGAAACAGGGGACAATTCACCCCTCCACTTT; CDR3: CASSSETGDNSPLHF
D: TRBD1; size: -; V: TRBV5-1; J: TRBJ2-7; DNA: TGCGCCAGCAGCTTGGAGACAGGGAAGTCCTACGAGCAGTACTTC; CDR3: CASSLETGKSYEQYF
D: -; size: once; V: TRBV5-1; J: TRBJ2-3; DNA: TGCGCCAGCAGCTTTACCGGGGAGCCCTCAGGTACGCAGTATTTT; CDR3: CASSFTGEPSGTQYF
D: TRBD1; size: -; V: TRBV6-5; J: TRBJ2-5; DNA: TGTGCCAGCAGTTACTCTTCCGGGACAGGCCTAGAGACCCAGTACTTC; CDR3: CASSYSSGTGLETQYF
D: -; size: -; V: TRBV5-1; J: TRBJ2-3; DNA: TGCGCCAGCAGCTTGGGCGGGGTTGAAAAAGATACGCAGTATTTT; CDR3: CASSLGGVEKDTQYF
D: TRBD1; size: -; V: TRBV29-1; J: TRBJ2-5; DNA: TGCAGCGTTGAAACAGGGGGCAGGGAAGAGACCCAGTACTTC; CDR3: CSVETGGREETQYF
D: TRBD1; size: few; V: TRBV7-9; J: TRBJ1-2; DNA: TGTGCCAGCAGCTTAGCGTCCCTAGGACAGGGCGTCTATGGCTACACCTTC; CDR3: CASSLASLGQGVYGYTF